The 13 T cell receptor beta chains reported below all come from one sample, sequenced in a study of cytomegalovirus exposure and HLA in healthy donors. Profiled with immunoSEQ multiplex PCR; TCRdb holds only in-frame clones, not every one. The sample carries over 60,000 clones, roughly 94% recorded once. The material sequenced was PBMCs. These receptors were collected from a man between 18 and 29 years old in good health and CMV-seropositive.

This chain uses TRBV7-3 with TRBJ2-5, with 7 nucleotides matching TRBD1. In germline, CDR1 is SGHTA, CDR2 FQGTGA. After removal of 5 bases from V and 5 bases from J, the junction contained 11 bases not matched to a gene. The CDR3 is 15 amino acids. The CDR3 sequence: CASSPRTGVGETQYF. DNA of the CDR3: TGTGCCAGCAGCCCCAGAACAGGGGTCGGGGAGACCCAGTACTTC. Drawing the rest from reference TRBV7-3 and TRBJ2-5, the complete variable domain is GAGVSQTPSNKVTEKGKYVELRCDPISGHTALYWYRQSLGQGPEFLIYFQGTGAADDSGLPNDRFFAVRPEGSVSTLKIQRTERGDSAVYLCASSPRTGVGETQYFGPGTRLLVL.

The V gene is TRBV7-9, the J gene TRBJ2-1; possible D gene TRBD2, 5 bases. Trimming took 3 bases from V and 10 from J, leaving 7 bases between them. Germline CDR1 reads SEHNR; CDR2 reads FQNEAQ (reference sequence). CDR3 length: 11 residues. Here the CDR3 DNA reads TGTGCCAGCAGCTTGCTAGCAGAGCAGTTCTTC. Its translation: CASSLLAEQFF.

V is TRBV4-1 and J is TRBJ2-1, with D possibly matching TRBD2 (6 bases). Germline V gene data show CDR1 as MGHRA and CDR2 as YSYEKL. The length of the CDR3 is 20 residues. The ends were cut back, 1 base at V and 5 bases at J, with 27 bases in the middle. The CDR3 region is CASSQVLLLAVVFSNNEQFF. CDR3 DNA: TGCGCCAGCAGCCAAGTATTATTACTAGCCGTTGTATTCTCAAACAATGAGCAGTTCTTC.

The V gene is TRBV5-4, the J gene TRBJ2-3; 14 positions match TRBD2. This CDR3 is built from 15 residues. The J segment lost 6 bases and the V segment lost 4 bases, leaving 4 bases of the junction unmatched. Germline values: CDR1 SGHNT, CDR2 YYREEE (reference sequence). In DNA, the CDR3 is TGTGCCAGCAGCCCGGGACTAGCGGGAGTTGATACGCAGTATTTT. Protein product: CASSPGLAGVDTQYF.

This chain links TRBV7-8 with TRBJ2-7; a possible D gene is TRBD1 (5 bases). V dropped 5 bases and J dropped 6 bases, with 26 bases sitting between them. The V gene's germline CDR1 is SGHVS and CDR2 FQNEAQ. The CDR3 is 17 amino acids. The CDR3 sequence: CASSPTPWGSLVGEQYF. DNA of the CDR3: TGTGCCAGCAGCCCGACCCCCTGGGGCTCCCTCGTGGGCGAGCAGTACTTC.

This chain links TRBV4-1 with TRBJ2-1; 8 bases agree with TRBD1. Germline V CDR1 and CDR2: MGHRA, YSYEKL. After removal of 7 bases from V and 6 bases from J, the junction contained 11 bases not matched to a gene. There are 15 residues in the CDR3. The CDR3 DNA sequence: TGCGCCAGCACCCATTCCCGGACAGGGAGCAATGAGCAGTTCTTC. It specifies CASTHSRTGSNEQFF.

The rearrangement uses TRBV6-4 and TRBJ2-1; a weak D match, TRBD2 (6 bases). This CDR3 comprises 16 residues. Trimming took off 0 bases at V and 8 bases at J, with 17 bases between the two ends. Per germline, CDR1 MRHNA and CDR2 SNTAGT. The CDR3 region is CASSDSGGGGPHEQFF. The CDR3 DNA is TGTGCCAGCAGTGACTCGGGTGGGGGAGGCCCCCATGAGCAGTTCTTC.

The rearrangement links TRBV15 to TRBJ2-5; maybe TRBD1 (5 bases). Germline V gene lookup returns CDR1 LNHNV and CDR2 YYDKDF (reference sequence). Deletions cut 2 bases from V and 0 bases from J, with 13 bases between. The CDR3 spans 16 residues. DNA of the CDR3: TGTGCCACCAGCAGACCAATAGGCAGGGACCAAGAGACCCAGTACTTC. This codes for CATSRPIGRDQETQYF.

The gene calls are TRBV11-3 and TRBJ1-4, with D possibly TRBD1 on 5 matching bases. Per germline, CDR1 SGHNT and CDR2 YENEEA. The CDR3 consists of 16 residues. V was clipped by 5 bases and J by 0 bases, with 13 bases between them. The CDR3 protein is CASSPGVTATNEKLFF. In nucleotides, the CDR3 is TGTGCCAGCAGCCCGGGGGTGACAGCAACTAATGAAAAACTGTTTTTT. Supplemented by reference TRBV11-3 and TRBJ1-4, the full variable domain reads EAGVVQSPRYKIIEKKQPVAFWCNPISGHNTLYWYLQNLGQGPELLIRYENEEAVDDSQLPKDRFSAERLKGVDSTLKIQPAELGDSAVYLCASSPGVTATNEKLFFGSGTQLSVL.

The V gene is TRBV7-8, the J gene TRBJ2-7, with 7 bases fitting TRBD1. The V segment lost 3 bases and the J segment 0 bases; nucleotides outside the gene matches: 5. The CDR3 length is 15 residues. Germline V gives CDR1 SGHVS, CDR2 FQNEAQ. CDR3 protein: CASSFDDRVSYEQYF. CDR3 coding DNA: TGTGCCAGCAGCTTTGACGACAGGGTCTCCTACGAGCAGTACTTC.

The chain joins TRBV4-1 to TRBJ2-1; 7 positions agree with TRBD1. CDR3 length: 16 amino acids. Losses at the gene ends were 0 bases for V and 1 base for J; bases not matched to a gene: 3. The V gene's germline CDR1 is MGHRA and CDR2 YSYEKL. The CDR3 nucleotides are TGCGCCAGCAGCCAAGATCCGGGACAGTCCTACAATGAGCAGTTCTTC. Its protein is CASSQDPGQSYNEQFF.

The genes are TRBV6-6 and TRBJ1-1; the D is unclear. Germline V lookup: CDR1 MNHNY, CDR2 SVGAGI (reference sequence). With 0 bases removed from V and 0 bases from J, the gap between germline ends came to 5 bases. The CDR3 length is 14 residues. Written as DNA, the CDR3 is TGTGCCAGCAGTTACTCACAGATGAACACTGAAGCTTTCTTT. Its protein product is CASSYSQMNTEAFF.

This sequence joins TRBV12-5 and TRBJ2-1, with TRBD1 identical over 9 bases. With V trimmed by 3 bases and J by 5 bases, 5 bases remained unmatched. This CDR3 is built from 15 residues. CDR1 and CDR2 from the germline V gene are LGHNT and FRNRAP. The CDR3 here is CASGLQGARDNEQFF. For the CDR3, the DNA is TGTGCTAGTGGTTTACAGGGGGCGCGGGACAATGAGCAGTTCTTC. Using reference TRBV12-5 and TRBJ2-1 for the parts outside the CDR3, the full variable domain is DARVTQTPRHKVTEMGQEVTMRCQPILGHNTVFWYRQTMMQGLELLAYFRNRAPLDDSGMPKDRFSAEMPDATLATLKIQPSEPRDSAVYFCASGLQGARDNEQFFGPGTRLTVL.